A single sample gave rise to the 18 T cell receptor beta chains below, sequenced in a study. TCRdb called the 5' RACE reads again in MiXCR, with one record for every CDR3 protein. This table has some 45,000 distinct CDR3 sequences, about 28% appearing once. The specimen sequenced was naive CD4+ T cells sorted from blood. As to subset: naive CD4+ T cells, CD4+CD45RA+CD25-. Source of these receptors: a female donor with breast cancer.

A remark on this clonotype: One end of the junction fails to match germline, which may point to a read error. The J gene is TRBJ2-1, the V gene TRBV12-3 or TRBV12-4; 9 nucleotides line up with TRBD1. The CDR3 runs 15 residues. The CDR3 sequence is CASRRTGDNYNEQIF. The CDR3 DNA is TGTGCCAGCAGGCGGACAGGGGACAACTACAATGAGCAGATCTTC.

In its sample, this clonotype was seen a few times. This chain joins TRBV20-1 and TRBJ2-7; 8 bases match TRBD1. The CDR3 is 15 amino acids. Germline V gene sequence: CDR1 DFQATT, CDR2 SNEGSKA (reference sequence). The trim removed 5 bases at V and 3 bases at J, leaving 12 bases unmatched. CDR3 nucleotide sequence: TGCAGTGCTCCCGATGTAGGACAGGGCAACTACGAGCAGTACTTC. This sequence encodes CSAPDVGQGNYEQYF.

The chain recombines TRBV29-1 with TRBJ2-7, with D possibly matching TRBD1 (6 bases). V was clipped by 4 bases and J by 0 bases, with 13 bases between them. CDR1 is SQVTM, CDR2 ANQGSEA, per germline. CDR3 size: 14 residues. CDR3: CSVGRDTSSYEQYF. In nucleotides, the CDR3 is TGCAGCGTTGGCCGGGACACGAGCTCCTACGAGCAGTACTTC.

The table lists this clonotype with a few counts. The CDR3 sequence: CASTVFHQPQHF. CDR3 sequence (DNA): TGTGCCAGCACCGTTTTCCATCAGCCCCAGCATTTT. This chain links TRBV12-3 or TRBV12-4 with TRBJ1-5; no clear D. The CDR3 contains 12 residues. V was trimmed by 7 bases and J by 5 bases, leaving 9 bases between them.

This clonotype was seen only a few times. The V call is TRBV5-1, the J call TRBJ2-1; 7 bases match TRBD1. The V segment lost 4 bases and the J segment 3 bases; nucleotides outside the gene matches: 7. In germline, CDR1 is SGHRS, CDR2 YFSETQ. The CDR3 consists of 15 residues. The CDR3 protein is CASSHNRDSYNEQFF. The CDR3 region has the DNA TGCGCCAGCAGCCACAACAGGGACAGCTACAATGAGCAGTTCTTC.

This clonotype was counted between two and nine times. CDR3 residues: CASRDNSGYLGDEQFF. In DNA, the CDR3 is TGCGCCAGCAGAGACAATAGCGGGTACTTAGGTGATGAGCAGTTCTTC. This chain joins TRBV5-1 and TRBJ2-1; 7 nucleotides line up with TRBD2. V was clipped by 5 bases and J by 8 bases; unmatched bases: 16. The CDR3 runs to 16 residues. Germline lookup yields CDR1 SGHRS and CDR2 YFSETQ.

The chain couples TRBV7-2 to TRBJ1-2, with D possibly being TRBD1 (6 bases). The V and J ends lost 7 bases and 4 bases respectively, with 16 bases between them. Germline V lookup: CDR1 SGHTA, CDR2 FQGNSA. The CDR3 covers 14 residues. CDR3 protein: CASTPKDRPYGYTF. The CDR3 nucleotides are TGTGCCAGCACTCCTAAAGACAGGCCCTATGGCTACACCTTC.

This rearrangement joins TRBV20-1 to TRBJ2-3; D call uncertain. The ends were cut back, 0 bases at V and 0 bases at J, with 7 bases in the middle. This CDR3 comprises 14 residues. CDR1 and CDR2 from the germline V gene are DFQATT and SNEGSKA (reference sequence). Here the CDR3 DNA reads TGCAGTGCTAGAGACAGTCTAAGCACAGATACGCAGTATTTT. Translating gives CSARDSLSTDTQYF.

Only a few counts were recorded for this clonotype. The CDR3 DNA follows: TGTGCCACCAGTGATAGATCAGAAATAGGCCGATCTGGGGCCAACGTCCTGACTTTC. It translates to CATSDRSEIGRSGANVLTF. This sequence joins TRBV24-1 and TRBJ2-6; D is undetermined. V gave up 3 bases and J gave up 1 base, with 18 bases separating them. The CDR3 has 19 amino acids. Germline loops: CDR1 KGHDR, CDR2 SFDVKD.

This clonotype showed up many times. The chain couples TRBV4-2 to TRBJ1-1, with no clear D. Germline V CDR1 and CDR2: LGHNA, YNFKEQ. V was pared by 3 bases and J by 8 bases, with 13 bases between. The CDR3 has 13 residues. The CDR3 sequence is CASSHPSKREAFF. The CDR3 DNA follows: TGTGCCAGCAGCCACCCGAGCAAACGGGAAGCTTTCTTT.

This clonotype was seen once. The chain carries TRBV7-3 and TRBJ2-1, with D possibly being TRBD2 (6 bases). Germline V gene sequence: CDR1 SGHTA, CDR2 FQGTGA. Trimming removed 1 base from V and 4 bases from J, with 11 bases in between. This CDR3 is 15 amino acids long. The CDR3 DNA follows: TGTGCCAGCAGCTTAAGGCTAGCGACTTACAATGAGCAGTTCTTC. This gives the protein CASSLRLATYNEQFF.

The CDR3 sequence: CASSPEIAGGGKDTQYF. The CDR3 DNA sequence: TGTGCCAGCAGCCCGGAGATAGCGGGGGGGGGGAAAGATACGCAGTATTTT. The genes are TRBV3-1 and TRBJ2-3, with TRBD2 matching 11 bases. From germline, CDR1 is LGHDT and CDR2 YNNKEL (reference sequence). V gave up 4 bases and J gave up 5 bases; unmatched junction bases: 11. This CDR3 has 17 residues.

Sample share makes this clonotype medium-sized. The rearrangement links TRBV7-2 to TRBJ2-3; D perhaps matches TRBD2 (6 bases). With 5 bases removed from V and 2 bases from J, the gap between germline ends came to 17 bases. This CDR3 is 16 amino acids long. The germline V gene has CDR1 SGHTA and CDR2 FQGNSA. The CDR3 protein is CASSKDYNSITDTQYF. The DNA for the CDR3 is TGTGCCAGCAGCAAGGACTATAACTCCATCACAGATACGCAGTATTTT.

The chain carries TRBV4-2 and TRBJ2-1; 15 bases match TRBD2. Germline V gene lookup returns CDR1 LGHNA and CDR2 YNFKEQ. This CDR3 is built from 17 residues. The junction had 11 bases not matched to a gene; V was cut back by 0 bases and J by 14 bases. The CDR3 reads CASSQDSTGLAGGSEFF. The CDR3 DNA follows: TGTGCCAGCAGCCAAGATAGTACGGGACTAGCGGGGGGCAGCGAGTTCTTC.

The V and J genes are TRBV3-1 and TRBJ2-7; no firm D call. V lost 6 bases and J lost 5, with 8 bases in between. CDR1 and CDR2 from the germline V gene are LGHDT and YNNKEL (reference sequence). CDR3 size: 11 residues. CDR3 nucleotide sequence: TGTGCCAGCAGTCGCGTCGACGAGCAGTACTTC. Translating gives CASSRVDEQYF.

This clonotype was recorded a few times. V gene TRBV7-6 combines with J gene TRBJ2-7, with D unresolved. The CDR3 runs to 14 residues. The V and J ends lost 2 bases and 0 bases respectively, with 8 bases between them. Germline loops: CDR1 SGHVS, CDR2 FNYEAQ. DNA of the CDR3: TGTGCCAGCAGCTTAAGTGAGAGCTCCTACGAGCAGTACTTC. It encodes CASSLSESSYEQYF. Supplemented by reference TRBV7-6 and TRBJ2-7, the full variable domain reads GAGVSQSPRYKVTKRGQDVALRCDPISGHVSLYWYRQALGQGPEFLTYFNYEAQQDKSGLPNDRFSAERPEGSISTLTIQRTEQRDSAMYRCASSLSESSYEQYFGPGTRLTVT.

The chain uses TRBV29-1 and TRBJ1-5, with D perhaps TRBD1 (6 bases). The CDR3 loop spans 12 amino acids. Germline V CDR1 and CDR2: SQVTM, ANQGSEA. The V end lost 4 bases, the J end lost 5 bases, and 9 bases lay between the germline ends. Here the CDR3 reads CSVGAGDQPQHF. The CDR3 bases are TGCAGCGTTGGGGCAGGGGATCAGCCCCAGCATTTT. Using reference TRBV29-1 and TRBJ1-5 for the parts outside the CDR3, the full variable domain is SAVISQKPSRDICQRGTSLTIQCQVDSQVTMMFWYRQQPGQSLTLIATANQGSEATYESGFVIDKFPISRPNLTFSTLTVSNMSPEDSSIYLCSVGAGDQPQHFGDGTRLSIL.

The chain combines TRBV9 with TRBJ2-6, with D unresolved. Germline values: CDR1 SGDLS, CDR2 YYNGEE. Trimming left V 3 bases short and J 0 bases short, with 13 bases between. This CDR3 comprises 17 residues. The DNA of the CDR3 is TGTGCCAGCAGCGGAGAACCACTTATCTCTGGGGCCAACGTCCTGACTTTC. It codes for CASSGEPLISGANVLTF.